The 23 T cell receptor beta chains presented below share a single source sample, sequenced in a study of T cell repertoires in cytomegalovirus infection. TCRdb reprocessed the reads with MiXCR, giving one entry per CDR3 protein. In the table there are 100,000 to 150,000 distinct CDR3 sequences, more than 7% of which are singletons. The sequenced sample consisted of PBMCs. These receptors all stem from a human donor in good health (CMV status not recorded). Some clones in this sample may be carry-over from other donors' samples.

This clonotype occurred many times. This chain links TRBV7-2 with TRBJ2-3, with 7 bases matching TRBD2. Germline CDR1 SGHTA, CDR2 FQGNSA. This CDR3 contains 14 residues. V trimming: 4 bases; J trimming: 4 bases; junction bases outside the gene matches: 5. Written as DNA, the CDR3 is TGTGCCAGCAGCTCCCAGACTAGCTCAGATACGCAGTATTTT. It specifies CASSSQTSSDTQYF.

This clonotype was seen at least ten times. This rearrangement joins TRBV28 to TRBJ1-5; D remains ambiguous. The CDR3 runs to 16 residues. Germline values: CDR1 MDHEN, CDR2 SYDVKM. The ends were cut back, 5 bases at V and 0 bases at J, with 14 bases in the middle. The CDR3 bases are TGTGCCAGCAGTGAGACACCCCCGTTTAGCAATCAGCCCCAGCATTTT. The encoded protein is CASSETPPFSNQPQHF.

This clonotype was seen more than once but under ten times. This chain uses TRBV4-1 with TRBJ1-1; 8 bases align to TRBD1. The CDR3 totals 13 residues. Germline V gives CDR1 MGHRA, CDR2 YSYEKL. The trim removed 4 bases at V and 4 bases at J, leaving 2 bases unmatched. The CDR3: CASSRTGSTEAFF. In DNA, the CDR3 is TGCGCCAGCAGCCGGACAGGGTCCACTGAAGCTTTCTTT.

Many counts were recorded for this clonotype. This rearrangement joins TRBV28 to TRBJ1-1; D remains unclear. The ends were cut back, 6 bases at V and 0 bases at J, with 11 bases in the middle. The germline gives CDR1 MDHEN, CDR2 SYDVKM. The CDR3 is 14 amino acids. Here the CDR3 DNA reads TGTGCCAGCAGCGGAGTCGCCATGAACACTGAAGCTTTCTTT. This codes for CASSGVAMNTEAFF.

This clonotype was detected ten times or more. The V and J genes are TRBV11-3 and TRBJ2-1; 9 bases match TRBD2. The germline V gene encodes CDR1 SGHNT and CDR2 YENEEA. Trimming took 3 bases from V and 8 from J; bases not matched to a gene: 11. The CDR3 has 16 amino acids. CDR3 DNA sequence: TGTGCCAGCAGCTTCGGGACGCGCGGGGGGGCAGATGAGCAGTTCTTC. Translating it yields CASSFGTRGGADEQFF.

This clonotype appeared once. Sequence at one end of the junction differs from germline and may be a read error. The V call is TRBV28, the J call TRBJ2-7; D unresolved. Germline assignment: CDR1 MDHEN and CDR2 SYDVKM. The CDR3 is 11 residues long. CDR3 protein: CASSSSYQQYF. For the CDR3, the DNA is TGTGCCAGCAGTTCTTCCTACCAGCAGTACTTC.

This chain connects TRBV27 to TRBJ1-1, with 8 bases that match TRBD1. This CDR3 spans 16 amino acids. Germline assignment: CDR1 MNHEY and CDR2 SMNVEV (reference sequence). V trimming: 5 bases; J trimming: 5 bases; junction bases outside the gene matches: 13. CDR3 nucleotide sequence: TGTGCCAGCAGTCACCGTGGACAGGGAAGTTTGACTGAAGCTTTCTTT. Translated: CASSHRGQGSLTEAFF.

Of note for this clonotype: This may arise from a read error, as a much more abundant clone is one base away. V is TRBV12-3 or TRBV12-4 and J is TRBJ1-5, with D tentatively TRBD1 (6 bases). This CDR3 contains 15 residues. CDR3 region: CTSRPTGVGNQPQHF. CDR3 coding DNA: TGTACCAGCAGGCCGACAGGAGTAGGGAATCAGCCCCAGCATTTT.

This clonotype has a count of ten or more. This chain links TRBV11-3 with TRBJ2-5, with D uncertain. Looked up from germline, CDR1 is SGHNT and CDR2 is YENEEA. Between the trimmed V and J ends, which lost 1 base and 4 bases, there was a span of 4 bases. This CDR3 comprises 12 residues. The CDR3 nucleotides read TGTGCCAGCAGCTTAGGGGCAGAGACCCAGTACTTC. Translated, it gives CASSLGAETQYF. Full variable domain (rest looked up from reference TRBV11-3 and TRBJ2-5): EAGVVQSPRYKIIEKKQPVAFWCNPISGHNTLYWYLQNLGQGPELLIRYENEEAVDDSQLPKDRFSAERLKGVDSTLKIQPAELGDSAVYLCASSLGAETQYFGPGTRLLVL.

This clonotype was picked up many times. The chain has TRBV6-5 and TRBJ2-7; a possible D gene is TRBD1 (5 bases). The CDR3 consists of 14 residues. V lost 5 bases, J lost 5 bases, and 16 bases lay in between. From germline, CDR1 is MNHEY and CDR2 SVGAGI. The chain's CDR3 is CASSTNWGPNEQYF. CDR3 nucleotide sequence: TGTGCCAGCAGTACGAACTGGGGCCCCAACGAGCAGTACTTC.

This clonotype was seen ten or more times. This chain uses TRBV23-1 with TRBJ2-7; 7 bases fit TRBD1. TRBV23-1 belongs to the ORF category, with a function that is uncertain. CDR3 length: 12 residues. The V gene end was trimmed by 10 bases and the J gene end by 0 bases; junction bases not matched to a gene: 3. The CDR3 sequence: CATNRGSYEQYF. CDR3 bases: TGCGCCACAAACAGGGGCTCCTACGAGCAGTACTTC.

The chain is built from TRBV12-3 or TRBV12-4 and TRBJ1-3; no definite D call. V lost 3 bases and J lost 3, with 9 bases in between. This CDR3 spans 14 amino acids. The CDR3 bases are TGTGCCAGCAGTTTCTCCACAGTTGGAAACACCATATATTTT. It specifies CASSFSTVGNTIYF.

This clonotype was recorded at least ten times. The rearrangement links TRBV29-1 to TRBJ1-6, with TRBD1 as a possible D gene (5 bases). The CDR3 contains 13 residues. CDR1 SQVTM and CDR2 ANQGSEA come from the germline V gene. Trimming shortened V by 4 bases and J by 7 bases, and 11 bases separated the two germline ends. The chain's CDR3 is CSVGGDRNSPLHF. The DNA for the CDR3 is TGCAGCGTTGGGGGGGACCGAAATTCACCCCTCCACTTT.

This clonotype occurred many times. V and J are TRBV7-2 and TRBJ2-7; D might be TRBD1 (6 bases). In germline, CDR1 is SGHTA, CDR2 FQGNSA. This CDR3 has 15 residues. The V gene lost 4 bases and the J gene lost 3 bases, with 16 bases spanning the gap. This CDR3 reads CASSSQQGKDYEQYF. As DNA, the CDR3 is TGTGCCAGCAGCTCCCAACAGGGAAAGGACTACGAGCAGTACTTC.

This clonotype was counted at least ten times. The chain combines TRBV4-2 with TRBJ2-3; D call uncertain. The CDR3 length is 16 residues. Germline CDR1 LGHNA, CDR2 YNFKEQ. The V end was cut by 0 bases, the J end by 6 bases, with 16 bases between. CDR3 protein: CASSQERLLAGDTQYF. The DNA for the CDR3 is TGTGCCAGCAGCCAAGAACGTCTCCTCGCCGGGGATACGCAGTATTTT.

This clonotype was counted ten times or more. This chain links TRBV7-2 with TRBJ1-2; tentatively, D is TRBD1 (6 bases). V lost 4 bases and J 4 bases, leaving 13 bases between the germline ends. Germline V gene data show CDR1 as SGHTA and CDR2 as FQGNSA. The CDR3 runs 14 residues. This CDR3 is CASSSDWGAYGYTF. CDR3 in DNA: TGTGCCAGCAGCTCCGATTGGGGGGCCTATGGCTACACCTTC.

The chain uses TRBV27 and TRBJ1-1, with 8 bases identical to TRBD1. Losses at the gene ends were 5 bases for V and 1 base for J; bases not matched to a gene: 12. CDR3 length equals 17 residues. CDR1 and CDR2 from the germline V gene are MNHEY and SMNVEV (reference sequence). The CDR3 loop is CASSPGQGGNWNTEAFF. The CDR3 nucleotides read TGTGCCAGCAGTCCAGGACAGGGAGGGAATTGGAACACTGAAGCTTTCTTT.

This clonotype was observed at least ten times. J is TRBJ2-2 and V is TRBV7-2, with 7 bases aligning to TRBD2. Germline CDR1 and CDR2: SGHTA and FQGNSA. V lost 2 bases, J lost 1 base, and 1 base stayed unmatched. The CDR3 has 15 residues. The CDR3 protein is CASSLSGGNTGELFF. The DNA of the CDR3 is TGTGCCAGCAGCTTATCGGGGGGGAACACCGGGGAGCTGTTTTTT.

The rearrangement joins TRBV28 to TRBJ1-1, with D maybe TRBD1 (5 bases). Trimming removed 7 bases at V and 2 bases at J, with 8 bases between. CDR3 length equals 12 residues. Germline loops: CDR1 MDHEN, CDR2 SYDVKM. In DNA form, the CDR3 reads TGTGCCAGCAAACAGGCTAACACTGAAGCTTTCTTT. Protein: CASKQANTEAFF.

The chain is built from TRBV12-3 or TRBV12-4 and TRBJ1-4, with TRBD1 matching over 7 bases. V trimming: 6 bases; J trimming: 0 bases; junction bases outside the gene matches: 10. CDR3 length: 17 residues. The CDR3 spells CASRPQGPVSTNEKLFF. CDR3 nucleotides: TGTGCCAGCAGGCCACAGGGGCCCGTTTCAACTAATGAAAAACTGTTTTTT.

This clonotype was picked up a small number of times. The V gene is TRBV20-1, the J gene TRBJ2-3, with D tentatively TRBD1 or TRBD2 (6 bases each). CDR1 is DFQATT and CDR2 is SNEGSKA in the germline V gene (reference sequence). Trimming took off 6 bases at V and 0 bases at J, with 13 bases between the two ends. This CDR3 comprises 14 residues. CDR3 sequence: CSAPWGASTDTQYF. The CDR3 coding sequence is TGCAGTGCCCCGTGGGGGGCAAGCACAGATACGCAGTATTTT.

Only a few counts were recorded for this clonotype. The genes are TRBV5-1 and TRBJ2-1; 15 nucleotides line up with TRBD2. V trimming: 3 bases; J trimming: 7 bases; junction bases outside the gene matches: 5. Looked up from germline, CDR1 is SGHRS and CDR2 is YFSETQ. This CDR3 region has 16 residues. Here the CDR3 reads CASSSSGTSGGNEQFF. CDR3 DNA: TGCGCCAGCAGCTCCTCCGGGACTAGCGGGGGGAATGAGCAGTTCTTC.

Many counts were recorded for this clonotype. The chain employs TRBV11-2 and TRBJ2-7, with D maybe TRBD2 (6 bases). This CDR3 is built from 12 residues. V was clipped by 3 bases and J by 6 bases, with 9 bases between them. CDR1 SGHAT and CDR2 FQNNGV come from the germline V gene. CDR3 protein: CASSLGGSEQYF. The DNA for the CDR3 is TGTGCCAGCAGCTTGGGGGGATCCGAGCAGTACTTC.